This passage covers 13 T cell receptor beta chains from one sample sequenced in a study of blood T cell repertoires in COVID-19. Sequencing was performed with immunoSEQ multiplex PCR; in TCRdb, only in-frame clones are kept and a portion is missing. The sample lists 140,000 to 150,000 clones; about four fifths were seen once. The specimen sequenced was peripheral blood. These receptors came from a man between 65 and 80 years old who had recovered from COVID-19.

The chain uses TRBV7-2 and TRBJ1-4; 11 bases map to TRBD1. The CDR3 sequence is 15 residues long. The junction had 6 bases not matched to a gene; V was cut back by 5 bases and J by 7 bases. Germline V gene data show CDR1 as SGHTA and CDR2 as FQGNSA. CDR3 sequence: CASSLGQGGGEKLFF. The CDR3 coding sequence is TGTGCCAGCAGCCTGGGACAGGGGGGGGGTGAAAAACTGTTTTTT.

The V and J genes are TRBV7-2 and TRBJ1-1; D might be TRBD1 (6 bases). Germline lookup yields CDR1 SGHTA and CDR2 FQGNSA. The CDR3 is 15 residues long. V lost 7 bases and J lost 5, with 20 bases in between. Here the CDR3 DNA reads TGTGCCAGCAATCTGGCGGGGGGCCGTTGGACTGAAGCTTTCTTT. The encoded protein is CASNLAGGRWTEAFF.

In its sample, this clone was seen a few times. V usage is TRBV19 and J usage is TRBJ1-5; 7 bases fit TRBD1. The CDR3 is 15 amino acids. J lost 6 bases, V lost 7 bases, and 12 bases had no gene match. Looked up from germline, CDR1 is LNHDA and CDR2 is SQIVND (reference sequence). The CDR3 bases are TGTGCCAGTACCCTCCGGCAGGGGGTTATTCAGCCCCAGCATTTT. Amino acids: CASTLRQGVIQPQHF.

This clone occurred once. This chain connects TRBV6-5 to TRBJ2-3; D may be TRBD1 (6 bases). The CDR3 covers 12 residues. The germline V gene encodes CDR1 MNHEY and CDR2 SVGAGI. The V end lost 6 bases, the J end lost 4 bases, and 8 bases lay between the germline ends. The CDR3 region has the DNA TGTGCCAGCAGCAACAGGGCAGATACGCAGTATTTT. This sequence encodes CASSNRADTQYF.

The rearrangement uses TRBV6-5 and TRBJ1-2; 11 nucleotides agree with TRBD1. The CDR3 spans 15 residues. J gave up 2 bases and V 8 bases, and 7 bases lay outside the gene matches. Per germline, CDR1 MNHEY and CDR2 SVGAGI. CDR3 coding DNA: TGTGCCAGCGAACCCGGGACAGGGGGGAACTATGGCTACACCTTC. This gives the protein CASEPGTGGNYGYTF.

The chain recombines TRBV12-2 with TRBJ1-5; the table names TRBD1, a call not compared with the DNA. TRBV12-2 is designated a pseudogene. The length of the CDR3 is 20 residues. The CDR3 DNA reads as TGTGCAAGTCGCTTAGGGAGGCAGGATACAGGGGGCGAGAGCAATCAGCCCCAGCATTTT. It specifies CASRLGRQDTGGESNQPQHF.

The sample holds a few counts of this clone. This rearrangement joins TRBV7-7 to TRBJ2-2; D call uncertain. The CDR3 runs 13 residues. V was cut by 4 bases and J by 7 bases, with 10 bases left in between. The germline V gene has CDR1 SSHAT and CDR2 FNYEAQ (reference sequence). This CDR3 is CASSSSQDGELFF. In nucleotides, the CDR3 is TGTGCCAGCAGCTCCTCTCAGGACGGGGAGCTGTTTTTT.

The V call is TRBV6-1, the J call TRBJ1-3, with D perhaps matching TRBD1 (5 bases). Trimming took off 0 bases at V and 3 bases at J, with 9 bases between the two ends. Germline V gene sequence: CDR1 MNHNS, CDR2 SASEGT. This CDR3 region has 15 residues. The CDR3 region has the DNA TGTGCCAGCAGTGAAGCGGCGGGGCTTGGAAACACCATATATTTT. Its translation is CASSEAAGLGNTIYF.

V usage is TRBV6-6 and J usage is TRBJ2-5; possible D gene TRBD2, 7 bases. Looked up from germline, CDR1 is MNHNY and CDR2 is SVGAGI (reference sequence). There are 14 residues in the CDR3. The V end lost 6 bases, the J end lost 3 bases, and 14 bases lay between the germline ends. CDR3 region: CASSSGGQEETQYF. DNA of the CDR3: TGTGCCAGCAGCTCCGGGGGGCAAGAAGAGACCCAGTACTTC.

The chain joins TRBV7-9 to TRBJ1-4, with 8 nucleotides matching TRBD1. CDR3 length: 14 residues. Germline CDR1 reads SEHNR; CDR2 reads FQNEAQ (reference sequence). V shed 5 bases and J 7 bases; nucleotides not matched to a gene: 6. The CDR3 DNA is TGTGCCAGCAGCGTGGACAGGGAGAGTGAAAAACTGTTTTTT. It codes for CASSVDRESEKLFF.

The chain couples TRBV11-2 to TRBJ2-3, with 10 nucleotides matching TRBD2. The J segment lost 2 bases and the V segment lost 1 base, leaving 12 bases of the junction unmatched. Germline V lookup: CDR1 SGHAT, CDR2 FQNNGV. The CDR3 runs to 19 residues. CDR3 nucleotides: TGTGCCAGCAGCTTAGTGCCCCCGGGACTAGCGCGCGACACAGATACGCAGTATTTT. Translation: CASSLVPPGLARDTDTQYF.

The rearrangement joins TRBV12-5 to TRBJ2-1, with D uncertain. V shed 5 bases and J shed 0 bases, with 5 bases lying between them. The CDR3 sequence is 13 residues long. From germline, CDR1 is LGHNT and CDR2 FRNRAP. As DNA, the CDR3 is TGTGCTAGTGGTCCTCCCTCCTACAATGAGCAGTTCTTC. It specifies CASGPPSYNEQFF.

The gene calls are TRBV24-1 and TRBJ2-2; possibly TRBD2 for D (5 bases). The V and J ends lost 4 bases and 4 bases respectively, with 9 bases between them. CDR3 length: 14 residues. The germline V gene encodes CDR1 KGHDR and CDR2 SFDVKD. CDR3 sequence reads: CATSDGGSTGELFF. The CDR3 DNA reads TGTGCCACCAGTGACGGAGGATCCACCGGGGAGCTGTTTTTT.